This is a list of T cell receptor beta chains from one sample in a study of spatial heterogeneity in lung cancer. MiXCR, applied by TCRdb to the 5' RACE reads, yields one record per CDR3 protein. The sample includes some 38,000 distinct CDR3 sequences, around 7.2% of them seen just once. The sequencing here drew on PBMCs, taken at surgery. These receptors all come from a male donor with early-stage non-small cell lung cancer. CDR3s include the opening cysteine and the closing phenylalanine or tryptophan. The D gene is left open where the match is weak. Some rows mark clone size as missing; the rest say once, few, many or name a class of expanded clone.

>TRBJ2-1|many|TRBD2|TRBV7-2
CASSLVPSGYNEQFF
TGTGCCAGCAGCTTAGTTCCTAGCGGCTACAATGAGCAGTTCTTC
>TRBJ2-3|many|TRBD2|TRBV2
CASSPTSGGRTDTQYF
TGTGCCAGCAGTCCAACTAGCGGGGGCCGCACAGATACGCAGTATTTT
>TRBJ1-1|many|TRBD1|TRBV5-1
CASSQGGLEAFF
TGCGCCAGCAGTCAGGGGGGACTCGAAGCTTTCTTT
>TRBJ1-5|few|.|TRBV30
CAWSLRGGGQPQHF
TGTGCCTGGAGTCTAAGGGGGGGTGGTCAGCCCCAGCATTTT
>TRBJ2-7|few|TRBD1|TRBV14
CASSLRGGATYEQYF
TGTGCCAGCAGCCTAAGAGGGGGCGCAACCTACGAGCAGTACTTC
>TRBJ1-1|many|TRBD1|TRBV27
CASRDRVFTEAFF
TGTGCCAGCAGGGACAGGGTGTTCACTGAAGCTTTCTTT
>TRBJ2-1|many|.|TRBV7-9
CASSFTSSVGQFF
TGTGCCAGCAGCTTTACTAGTTCGGTGGGGCAGTTCTTC
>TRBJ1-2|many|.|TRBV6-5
CAIGRDYGYTF
TGTGCCATTGGCCGAGACTATGGCTACACCTTC
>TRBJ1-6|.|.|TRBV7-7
CASSLEVKRGSSYNSPLHF
TGTGCTAGCAGCTTAGAAGTTAAGCGGGGGAGCTCCTATAATTCACCCCTCCACTTT
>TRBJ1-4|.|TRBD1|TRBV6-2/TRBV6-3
CASSYSRWDRKNEKLFF
TGTGCCAGCAGTTACTCACGGTGGGACAGAAAGAATGAAAAACTGTTTTTT
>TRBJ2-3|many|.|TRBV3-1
CASSQTVWTDTQYF
TGTGCCAGCAGCCAAACAGTTTGGACAGATACGCAGTATTTT
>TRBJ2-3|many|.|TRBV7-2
CASSLVSTARYF
TGTGCCAGCAGCTTAGTTTCGACAGCCAGGTATTTT
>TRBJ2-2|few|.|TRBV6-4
CASSDSGRAGELFF
TGTGCCAGCAGTGACTCGGGACGGGCCGGGGAGCTGTTTTTT
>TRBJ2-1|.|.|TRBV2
CASMGFSSYNEQFF
TGTGCCTCTATGGGTTTTAGCTCCTACAATGAGCAGTTCTTC
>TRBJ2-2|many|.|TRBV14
CASSQANTGELFF
TGTGCCAGCAGCCAAGCTAACACCGGGGAGCTGTTTTTT
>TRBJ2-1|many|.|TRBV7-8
CASSLASGAGKLYNEQFF
TGTGCCAGCAGCTTAGCGTCCGGGGCAGGAAAACTTTACAATGAGCAGTTCTTC
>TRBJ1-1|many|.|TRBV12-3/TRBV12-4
CASSLGPRTEAFF
TGTGCCAGCAGTTTGGGCCCTAGGACTGAAGCTTTCTTT
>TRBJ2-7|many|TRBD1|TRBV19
CASSRGQDYEQYF
TGTGCCAGTAGTAGGGGACAGGATTACGAGCAGTACTTC
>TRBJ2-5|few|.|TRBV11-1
CASSLDDRQPTQETQYF
TGTGCCAGCAGCTTAGATGACAGACAGCCAACGCAAGAGACCCAGTACTTC
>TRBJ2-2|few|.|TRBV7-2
CASSSYAGELFF
TGTGCCAGCAGCTCCTATGCCGGGGAGCTGTTTTTT
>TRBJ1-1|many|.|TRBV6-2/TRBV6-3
CASSYVVYTEAFF
TGTGCCAGCAGTTACGTCGTGTACACTGAAGCTTTCTTT
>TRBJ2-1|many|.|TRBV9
CASSPRGRGDRQFF
TGTGCCAGCAGCCCGAGGGGCAGGGGGGACCGCCAGTTCTTC
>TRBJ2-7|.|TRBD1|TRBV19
CASSTIQGTYEQYF
TGTGCCAGTAGTACTATACAGGGGACCTACGAGCAGTACTTC
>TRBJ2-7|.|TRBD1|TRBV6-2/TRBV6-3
CASRRGPPYEQYF
TGTGCCAGCAGGAGGGGGCCCCCCTACGAGCAGTACTTC